This T cell receptor beta chain appears in the sequencing data of a study of regulatory T cells in long-lasting Graves disease. Findings and limits, study-wide: TCR diversity was lower in persistent than newly diagnosed Graves' disease. Persistent disease showed a preference for TRBV28, TRBJ1-2 and TRBJ2-5.

As to this clonotype: Its specificity is not known.

CDR1 KGHSH and CDR2 LQKENI come from the germline V gene. V gave up 3 bases and J gave up 5 bases; unmatched junction bases: 9. The CDR3 has 17 amino acids. Indicated time point: persistent/refractory GD, antithyroid drugs over 5 years with positive TRAb. Extracted PBMC RNA gave rise to the TCR library. Collection of peripheral blood (about 10 milliliters) was done using EDTA tubes. The authors built TCR beta libraries using iRepertoire HTBI primers and Arm-PCR of CDR3 regions. TCRdb reanalysed the multiplex PCR reads using MiXCR and keeps one entry per CDR3 protein. In the table there are a few hundred thousand distinct CDR3 sequences, under 25% of which are singletons.

V is TRBV18 and J is TRBJ2-5; 13 bases map to TRBD2. This receptor was taken from a female donor with Graves disease. The sample consisted of peripheral blood mononuclear cells (PBMCs), taken when the disease was refractory, from a patient treated with antithyroid drugs. Written as DNA, the CDR3 is TGTGCCAGCTCACCTCCGAGGACTAGCGGGAGTCTTGAGACCCAGTACTTC. Its translation: CASSPPRTSGSLETQYF.